One sample yielded the 2 T cell receptor beta chains listed below, sequenced in a study of blood T cells in healthy people across ages. Primers used in a second PCR of about 6 to 11 cycles were a sample-barcoded 5' primer and a J-beta primer mix. Using its own MiXCR run on the 5' RACE reads, TCRdb lists one record per CDR3 protein. The profile shows about 1.1 million distinct CDR3 sequences, 35% to 40% of them singletons. Input material: blood. The receptors originated from a man aged 18 to 29 in good health.

The chain couples TRBV6-2 or TRBV6-3 to TRBJ1-2; TRBD1 aligns across 7 bases. CDR1 and CDR2 (germline): MNHEY, SVGEGT. The CDR3 contains 14 residues. With V trimmed by 6 bases and J by 5 bases, 9 bases remained unmatched. CDR3 nucleotide sequence: TGTGCCAGCAGACTCGACAGGGCCAGGTATGGCTACACCTTC. This codes for CASRLDRARYGYTF.

V gene TRBV7-2 combines with J gene TRBJ2-3, with 7 bases fitting TRBD2. Germline CDR1 SGHTA, CDR2 FQGNSA. This CDR3 spans 17 amino acids. The junction had 14 bases not matched to a gene; V was cut back by 4 bases and J by 4 bases. CDR3 nucleotide sequence: TGTGCCAGCAGCTCGGTGATAGCGGGCGCGGGCGCAGATACGCAGTATTTT. This codes for CASSSVIAGAGADTQYF.